The 7 T cell receptor beta chains in this list originate from one sample, sequenced in a study of blood T cell repertoires in COVID-19. Sequencing used immunoSEQ multiplex PCR; TCRdb keeps in-frame clones, though not all of them. The table shows under 350,000 clones, with roughly 89% occurring only once. Sequenced: peripheral blood. The receptors were sampled from a woman aged 30 to 39 with COVID-19, enrolled during active disease.

The chain has TRBV19 and TRBJ2-7; tentative D call: TRBD1 (5 bases). The V end lost 3 bases, the J end lost 4 bases, and 16 bases lay between the germline ends. Germline assignment: CDR1 LNHDA and CDR2 SQIVND (reference sequence). The CDR3 has 15 amino acids. The CDR3 DNA follows: TGTGCCAGTAGTATGGGCAGTTGGAAGGGGTACGAGCAGTACTTC. This translates into CASSMGSWKGYEQYF. The full variable domain, completed using reference TRBV19 and TRBJ2-7, is DGGITQSPKYLFRKEGQNVTLSCEQNLNHDAMYWYRQDPGQGLRLIYYSQIVNDFQKGDIAEGYSVSREKKESFPLTVTSAQKNPTAFYLCASSMGSWKGYEQYFGPGTRLTVT.

This chain joins TRBV18 and TRBJ1-2; tentative D call: TRBD1 (6 bases). CDR1 and CDR2 (germline): KGHSH, LQKENI. The CDR3 spans 14 residues. Trimming removed 6 bases from V and 7 bases from J, with 18 bases in between. The CDR3 sequence: CASSPRGGEGGYTF. The DNA for the CDR3 is TGTGCCAGCTCCCCCCGGGGGGGCGAAGGTGGCTACACCTTC.

This clone has more than one count but fewer than ten. The V gene is TRBV7-2, the J gene TRBJ1-6, with D possibly TRBD1 on 5 matching bases. V dropped 2 bases and J dropped 6 bases, with 11 bases sitting between them. The germline CDR1 and CDR2 sequences are SGHTA and FQGNSA. This CDR3 region has 15 residues. This chain's CDR3 is CASSLTGDGNSPLHF. CDR3 DNA sequence: TGTGCCAGCAGCTTAACGGGGGATGGTAATTCACCCCTCCACTTT.

This clone showed up just once. The chain couples TRBV3-1 (or the pseudogene TRBV3-2) to TRBJ1-1; no clear D. CDR1 LGHDT and CDR2 YNNKEL come from the germline V gene (reference sequence). V shed 4 bases and J shed 10 bases, with 16 bases lying between them. This CDR3 contains 13 residues. The CDR3 protein is CASSLGGSFRAFF. The CDR3 region has the DNA TGTGCCAGCAGCCTAGGAGGTTCTTTCAGAGCTTTCTTT.

V and J are TRBV21-1 and TRBJ2-4; the DNA was not used to check the table's D call, TRBD1. TRBV21-1 is a listed pseudogene. CDR3 length: 18 amino acids. CDR3 nucleotide sequence: TGTGCCAGCAGCAAAGATCCTGACAGGGGGGACCCCAAAAACATTCAGTACTTC. It encodes CASSKDPDRGDPKNIQYF.

This clone was detected a few times. This chain uses TRBV11-2 with TRBJ1-2; D is perhaps TRBD1 (5 bases). Germline values: CDR1 SGHAT, CDR2 FQNNGV. Trimming took 0 bases from V and 8 from J, leaving 16 bases between them. This CDR3 comprises 15 residues. The CDR3, as DNA: TGTGCCAGCAGCTTAGATCTCGGCGGGGCGGGCGGCTACACCTTC. Protein: CASSLDLGGAGGYTF.

The rearrangement uses TRBV7-8 and TRBJ2-7; 9 bases line up with TRBD1. In germline, CDR1 is SGHVS, CDR2 FQNEAQ. The CDR3 totals 15 residues. V shed 1 base and J 5 bases; nucleotides not matched to a gene: 6. CDR3 sequence reads: CASSLGVDRGNEQYV. The CDR3 DNA reads TGTGCCAGCAGCTTAGGGGTAGACAGGGGGAACGAGCAGTACGTC.